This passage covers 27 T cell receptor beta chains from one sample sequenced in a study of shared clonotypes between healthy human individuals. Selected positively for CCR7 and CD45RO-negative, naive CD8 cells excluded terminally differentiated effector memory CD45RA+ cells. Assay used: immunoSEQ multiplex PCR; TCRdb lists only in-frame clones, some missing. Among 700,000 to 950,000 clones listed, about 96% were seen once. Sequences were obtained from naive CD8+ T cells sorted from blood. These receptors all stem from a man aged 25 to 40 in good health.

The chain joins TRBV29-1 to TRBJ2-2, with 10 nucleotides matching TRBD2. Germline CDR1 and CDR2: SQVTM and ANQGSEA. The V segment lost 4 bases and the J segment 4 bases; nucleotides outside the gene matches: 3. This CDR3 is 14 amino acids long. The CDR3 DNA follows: TGCAGCGTTGTTAAGCGGGAGGGCACCGGGGAGCTGTTTTTT. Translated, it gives CSVVKREGTGELFF.

Here the CDR3 reads CASSLLAGTYNEQFF. The CDR3 nucleotides read TGTGCCAGCAGCTTACTAGCGGGTACCTACAATGAGCAGTTCTTC. The rearrangement links TRBV7-8 to TRBJ2-1, with 8 bases that match TRBD2. J gave up 2 bases and V 2 bases, and 2 bases lay outside the gene matches. Germline CDR1 is SGHVS and CDR2 is FQNEAQ. This CDR3 is 15 amino acids long.

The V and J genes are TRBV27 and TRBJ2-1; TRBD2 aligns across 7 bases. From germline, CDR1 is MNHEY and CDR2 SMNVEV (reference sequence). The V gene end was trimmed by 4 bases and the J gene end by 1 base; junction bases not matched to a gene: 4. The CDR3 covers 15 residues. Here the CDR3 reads CASSWGGTSYNEQFF. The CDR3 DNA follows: TGTGCCAGCAGTTGGGGGGGAACATCCTACAATGAGCAGTTCTTC.

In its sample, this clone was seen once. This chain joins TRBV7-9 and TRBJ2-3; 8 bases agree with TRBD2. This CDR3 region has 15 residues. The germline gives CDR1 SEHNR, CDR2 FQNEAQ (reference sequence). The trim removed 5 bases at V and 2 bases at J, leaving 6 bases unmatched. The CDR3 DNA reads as TGTGCCAGCAGCACACCGGGACTAGACACAGATACGCAGTATTTT. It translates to CASSTPGLDTDTQYF. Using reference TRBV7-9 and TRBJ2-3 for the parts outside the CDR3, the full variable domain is DTGVSQNPRHKITKRGQNVTFRCDPISEHNRLYWYRQTLGQGPEFLTYFQNEAQLEKSRLLSDRFSAERPKGSFSTLEIQRTEQGDSAMYLCASSTPGLDTDTQYFGPGTRLTVL.

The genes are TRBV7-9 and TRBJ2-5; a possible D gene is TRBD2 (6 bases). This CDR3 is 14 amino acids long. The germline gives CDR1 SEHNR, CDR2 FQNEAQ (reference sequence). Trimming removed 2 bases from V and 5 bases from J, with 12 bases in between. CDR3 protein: CASSLNAGLETQYF. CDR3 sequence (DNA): TGTGCCAGCAGCTTAAACGCGGGACTGGAGACCCAGTACTTC.

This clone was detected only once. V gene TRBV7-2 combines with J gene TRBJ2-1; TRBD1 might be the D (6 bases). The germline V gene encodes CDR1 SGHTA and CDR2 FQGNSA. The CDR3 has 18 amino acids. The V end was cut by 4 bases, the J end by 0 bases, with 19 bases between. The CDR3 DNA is TGTGCCAGCAGCTCTCCTCGGCAGGGGATAAGCTCCTACAATGAGCAGTTCTTC. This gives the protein CASSSPRQGISSYNEQFF.

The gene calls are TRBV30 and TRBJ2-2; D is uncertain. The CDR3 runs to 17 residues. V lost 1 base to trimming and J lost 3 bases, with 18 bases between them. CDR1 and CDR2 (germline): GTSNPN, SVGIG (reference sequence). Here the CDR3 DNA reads TGTGCCTGGAGTGGGGCTAGACCTTGCTTATACACCGGGGAGCTGTTTTTT. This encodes CAWSGARPCLYTGELFF.

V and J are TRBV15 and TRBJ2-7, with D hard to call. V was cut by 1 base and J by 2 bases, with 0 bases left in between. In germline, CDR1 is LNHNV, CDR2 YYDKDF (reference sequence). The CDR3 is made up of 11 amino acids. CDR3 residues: CATSRAYEQYF. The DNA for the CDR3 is TGTGCCACCAGCAGAGCCTACGAGCAGTACTTC.

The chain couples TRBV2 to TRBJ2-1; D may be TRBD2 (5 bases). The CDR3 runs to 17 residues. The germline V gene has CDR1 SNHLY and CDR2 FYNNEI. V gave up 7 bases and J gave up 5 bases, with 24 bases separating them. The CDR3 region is CASISGAVTSLDNEQFF. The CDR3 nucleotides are TGTGCCAGCATCAGTGGAGCGGTAACGTCTCTCGACAATGAGCAGTTCTTC.

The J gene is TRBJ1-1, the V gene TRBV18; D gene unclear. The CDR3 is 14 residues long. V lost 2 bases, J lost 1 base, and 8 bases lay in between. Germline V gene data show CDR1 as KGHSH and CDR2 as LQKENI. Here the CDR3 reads CASSPYRENTEAFF. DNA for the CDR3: TGTGCCAGCTCACCATATAGGGAGAACACTGAAGCTTTCTTT.

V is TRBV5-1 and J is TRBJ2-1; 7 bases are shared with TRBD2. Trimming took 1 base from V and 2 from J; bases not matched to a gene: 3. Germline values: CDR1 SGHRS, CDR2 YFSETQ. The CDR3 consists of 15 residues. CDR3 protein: CASSLFLAAYNEQFF. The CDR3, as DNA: TGCGCCAGCAGCTTGTTCCTAGCGGCCTACAATGAGCAGTTCTTC.

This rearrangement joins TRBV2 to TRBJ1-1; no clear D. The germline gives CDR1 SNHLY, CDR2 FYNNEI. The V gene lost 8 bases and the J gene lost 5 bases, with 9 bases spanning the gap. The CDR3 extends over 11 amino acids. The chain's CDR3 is CASHKMTEAFF. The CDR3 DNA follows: TGTGCCAGCCACAAGATGACTGAAGCTTTCTTT.

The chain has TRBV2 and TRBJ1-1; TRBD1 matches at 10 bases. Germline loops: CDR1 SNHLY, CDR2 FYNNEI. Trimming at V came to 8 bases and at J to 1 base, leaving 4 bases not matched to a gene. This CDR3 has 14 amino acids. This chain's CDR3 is CASWGQGSNTEAFF. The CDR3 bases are TGTGCCAGCTGGGGACAGGGGTCGAACACTGAAGCTTTCTTT.

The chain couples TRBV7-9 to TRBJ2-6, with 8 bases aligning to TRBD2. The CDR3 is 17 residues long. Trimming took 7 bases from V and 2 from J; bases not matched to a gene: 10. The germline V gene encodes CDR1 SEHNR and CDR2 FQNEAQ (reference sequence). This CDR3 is CASTPRTAGAGANVLTF. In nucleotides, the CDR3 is TGTGCCAGCACCCCCCGAACAGCGGGAGCTGGGGCCAACGTCCTGACTTTC. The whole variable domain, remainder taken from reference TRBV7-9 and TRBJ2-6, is DTGVSQNPRHKITKRGQNVTFRCDPISEHNRLYWYRQTLGQGPEFLTYFQNEAQLEKSRLLSDRFSAERPKGSFSTLEIQRTEQGDSAMYLCASTPRTAGAGANVLTFGAGSRLTVL.

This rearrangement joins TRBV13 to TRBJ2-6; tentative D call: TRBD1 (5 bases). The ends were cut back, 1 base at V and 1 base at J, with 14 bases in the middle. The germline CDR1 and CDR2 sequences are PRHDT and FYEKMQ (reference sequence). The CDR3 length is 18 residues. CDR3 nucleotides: TGTGCCAGCAGCTTAGAGTCGGCAGGGTATTCTGGGGCCAACGTCCTGACTTTC. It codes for CASSLESAGYSGANVLTF.

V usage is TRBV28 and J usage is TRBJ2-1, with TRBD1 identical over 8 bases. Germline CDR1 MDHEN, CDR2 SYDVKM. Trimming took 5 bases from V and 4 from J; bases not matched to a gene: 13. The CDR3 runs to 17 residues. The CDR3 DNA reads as TGTGCCAGCAGTCAGGAGAAGGGGACAGGCTTTTACAATGAGCAGTTCTTC. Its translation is CASSQEKGTGFYNEQFF.

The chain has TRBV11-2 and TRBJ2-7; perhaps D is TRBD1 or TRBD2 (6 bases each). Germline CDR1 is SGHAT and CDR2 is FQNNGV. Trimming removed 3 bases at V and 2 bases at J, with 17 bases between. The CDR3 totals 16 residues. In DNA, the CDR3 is TGTGCCAGCAGCTTGGGGGGCCCCGTAACGGCCTACGAGCAGTACTTC. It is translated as CASSLGGPVTAYEQYF.

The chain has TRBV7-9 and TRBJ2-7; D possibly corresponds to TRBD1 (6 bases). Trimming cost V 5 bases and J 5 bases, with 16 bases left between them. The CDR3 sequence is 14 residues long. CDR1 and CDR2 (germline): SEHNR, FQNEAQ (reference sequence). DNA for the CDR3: TGTGCCAGCAGCCCTAAGAACAGGGCCCACGAGCAGTACTTC. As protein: CASSPKNRAHEQYF. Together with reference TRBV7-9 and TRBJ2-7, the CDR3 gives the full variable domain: DTGVSQNPRHKITKRGQNVTFRCDPISEHNRLYWYRQTLGQGPEFLTYFQNEAQLEKSRLLSDRFSAERPKGSFSTLEIQRTEQGDSAMYLCASSPKNRAHEQYFGPGTRLTVT.

CDR3 loop: CASSPRLAGDTDTQYF. CDR3 sequence (DNA): TGTGCCAGCAGTCCTCGACTAGCGGGAGACACAGATACGCAGTATTTT. This chain uses TRBV27 with TRBJ2-3, with 12 bases matching TRBD2. Germline V gene data show CDR1 as MNHEY and CDR2 as SMNVEV (reference sequence). J lost 2 bases, V lost 5 bases, and 5 bases had no gene match. The CDR3 is 16 residues long.

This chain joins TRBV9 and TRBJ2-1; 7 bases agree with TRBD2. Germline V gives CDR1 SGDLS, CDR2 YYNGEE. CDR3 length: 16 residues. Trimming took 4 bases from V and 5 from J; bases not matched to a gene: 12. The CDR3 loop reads CASSTGRTREDNEQFF. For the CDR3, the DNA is TGTGCCAGCAGCACCGGGAGGACAAGGGAGGACAATGAGCAGTTCTTC.

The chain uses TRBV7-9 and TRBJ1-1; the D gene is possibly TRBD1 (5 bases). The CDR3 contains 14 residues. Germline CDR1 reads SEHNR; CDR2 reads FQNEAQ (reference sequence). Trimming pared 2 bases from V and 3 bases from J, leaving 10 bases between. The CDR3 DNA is TGTGCCAGCAGCTTACGGGACGTGGACACTGAAGCTTTCTTT. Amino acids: CASSLRDVDTEAFF.

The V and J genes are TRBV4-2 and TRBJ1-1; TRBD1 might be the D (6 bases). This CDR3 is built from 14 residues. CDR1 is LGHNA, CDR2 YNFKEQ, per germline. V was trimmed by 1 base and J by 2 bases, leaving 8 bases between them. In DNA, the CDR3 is TGTGCCAGCAGCCAAGCAGGGGCAAACACTGAAGCTTTCTTT. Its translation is CASSQAGANTEAFF.

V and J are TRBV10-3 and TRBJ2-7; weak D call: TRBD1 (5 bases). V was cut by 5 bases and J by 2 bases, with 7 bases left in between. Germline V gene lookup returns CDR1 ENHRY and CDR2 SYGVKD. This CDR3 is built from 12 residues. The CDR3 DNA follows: TGTGCCATCAGTCAGGGAACCTACGAGCAGTACTTC. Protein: CAISQGTYEQYF.

CDR3: CASSSSSNEQFF. The CDR3, as DNA: TGTGCCAGCAGCTCATCGAGCAATGAGCAGTTCTTC. J is TRBJ2-1 and V is TRBV7-6; D not resolved. Per the germline V gene, CDR1 is SGHVS and CDR2 is FNYEAQ. The CDR3 extends over 12 amino acids. Trimming took 4 bases from V and 6 from J, leaving 7 bases between them.

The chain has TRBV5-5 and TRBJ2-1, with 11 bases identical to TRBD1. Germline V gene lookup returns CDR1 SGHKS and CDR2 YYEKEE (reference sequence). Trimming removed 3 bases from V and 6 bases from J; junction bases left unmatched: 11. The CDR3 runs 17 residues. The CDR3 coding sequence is TGTGCCAGCAGCTCCCGGACAGGGGGCGCGGATCTCAATGAGCAGTTCTTC. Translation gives CASSSRTGGADLNEQFF.

The chain's CDR3 is CASSDLKGYEQYF. The CDR3 region has the DNA TGTGCCAGCAGCGACCTGAAGGGTTACGAGCAGTACTTC. The V and J genes are TRBV7-8 and TRBJ2-7; unclear D gene. CDR3 length equals 13 residues. CDR1 and CDR2 (germline): SGHVS, FQNEAQ. With 5 bases removed from V and 4 bases from J, the gap between germline ends came to 12 bases.

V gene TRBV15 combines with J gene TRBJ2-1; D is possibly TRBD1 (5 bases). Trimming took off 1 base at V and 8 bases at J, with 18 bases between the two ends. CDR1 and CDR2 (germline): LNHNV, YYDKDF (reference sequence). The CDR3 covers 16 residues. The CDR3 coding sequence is TGTGCCACCAGCAGAGGATCGGCAGGACACGGCGATGAGCAGTTCTTC. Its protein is CATSRGSAGHGDEQFF. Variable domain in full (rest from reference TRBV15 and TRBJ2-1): DAMVIQNPRYQVTQFGKPVTLSCSQTLNHNVMYWYQQKSSQAPKLLFHYYDKDFNNEADTPDNFQSRRPNTSFCFLDIRSPGLGDTAMYLCATSRGSAGHGDEQFFGPGTRLTVL.